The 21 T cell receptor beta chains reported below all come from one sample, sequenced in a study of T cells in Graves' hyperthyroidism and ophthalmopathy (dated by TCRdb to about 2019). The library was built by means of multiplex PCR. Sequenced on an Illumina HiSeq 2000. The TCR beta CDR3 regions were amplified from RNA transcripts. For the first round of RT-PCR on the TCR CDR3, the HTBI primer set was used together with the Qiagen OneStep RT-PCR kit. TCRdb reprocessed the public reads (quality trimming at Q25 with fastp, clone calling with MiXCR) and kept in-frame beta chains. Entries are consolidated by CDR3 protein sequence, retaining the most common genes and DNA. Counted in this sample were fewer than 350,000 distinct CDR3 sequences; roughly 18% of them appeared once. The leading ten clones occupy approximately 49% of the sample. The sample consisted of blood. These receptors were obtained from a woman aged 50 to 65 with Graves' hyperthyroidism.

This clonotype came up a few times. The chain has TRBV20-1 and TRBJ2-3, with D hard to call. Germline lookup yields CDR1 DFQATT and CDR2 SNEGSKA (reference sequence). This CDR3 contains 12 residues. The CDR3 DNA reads TGCGGGTTACTCGCTAGCACAGATACGCAGTATTTT. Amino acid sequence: CGLLASTDTQYF.

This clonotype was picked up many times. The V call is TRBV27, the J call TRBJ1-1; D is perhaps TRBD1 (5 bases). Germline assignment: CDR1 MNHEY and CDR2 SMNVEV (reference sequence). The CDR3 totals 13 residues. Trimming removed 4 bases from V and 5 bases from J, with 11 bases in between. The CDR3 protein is CASSSGVGTEAFF. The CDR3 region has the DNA TGTGCCAGCAGTTCGGGGGTAGGGACTGAAGCTTTCTTT.

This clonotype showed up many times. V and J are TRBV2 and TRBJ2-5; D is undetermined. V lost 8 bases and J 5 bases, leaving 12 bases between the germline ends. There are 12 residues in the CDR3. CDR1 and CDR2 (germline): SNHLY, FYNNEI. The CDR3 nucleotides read TGTGCCAGCGCTCTGACCGCGGAGACCCAGTACTTC. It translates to CASALTAETQYF.

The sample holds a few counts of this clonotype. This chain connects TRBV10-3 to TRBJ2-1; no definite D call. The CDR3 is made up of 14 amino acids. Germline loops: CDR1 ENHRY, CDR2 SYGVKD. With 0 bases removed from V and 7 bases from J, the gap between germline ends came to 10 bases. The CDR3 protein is CAISESGLRNEQFF. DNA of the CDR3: TGTGCCATCAGTGAGTCGGGGTTGAGGAATGAGCAGTTCTTC.

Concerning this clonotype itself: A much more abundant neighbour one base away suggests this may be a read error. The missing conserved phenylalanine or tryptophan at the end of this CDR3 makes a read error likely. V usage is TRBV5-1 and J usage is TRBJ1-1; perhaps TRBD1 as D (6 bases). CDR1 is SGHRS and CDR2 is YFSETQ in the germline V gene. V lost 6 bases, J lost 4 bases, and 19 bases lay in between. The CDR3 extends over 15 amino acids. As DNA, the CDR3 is TGCGCCAGCACCGCCGCTCCGGGGGCGGTCACTGAAGCTTTCCTT. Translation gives CASTAAPGAVTEAFL.

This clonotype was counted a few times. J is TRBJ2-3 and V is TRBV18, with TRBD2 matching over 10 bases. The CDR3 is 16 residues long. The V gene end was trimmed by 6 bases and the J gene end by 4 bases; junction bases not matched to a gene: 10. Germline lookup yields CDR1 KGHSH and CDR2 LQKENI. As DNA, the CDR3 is TGTGCCAGCTCCCCCCGGGCTAGCGGGAGTGCAGATACGCAGTATTTT. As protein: CASSPRASGSADTQYF.

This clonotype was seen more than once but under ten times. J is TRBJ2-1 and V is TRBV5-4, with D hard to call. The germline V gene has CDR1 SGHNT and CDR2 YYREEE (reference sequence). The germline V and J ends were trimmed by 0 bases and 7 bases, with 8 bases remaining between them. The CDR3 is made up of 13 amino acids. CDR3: CASSLAIGNEQFF. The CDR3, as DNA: TGTGCCAGCAGCTTGGCTATCGGAAATGAGCAGTTCTTC.

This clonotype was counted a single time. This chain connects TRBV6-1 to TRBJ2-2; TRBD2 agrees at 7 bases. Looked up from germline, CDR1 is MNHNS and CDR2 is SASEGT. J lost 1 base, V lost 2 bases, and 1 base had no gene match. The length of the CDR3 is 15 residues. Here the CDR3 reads CASSEWEGNTGELFF. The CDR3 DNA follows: TGTGCCAGCAGTGAATGGGAGGGGAACACCGGGGAGCTGTTTTTT.

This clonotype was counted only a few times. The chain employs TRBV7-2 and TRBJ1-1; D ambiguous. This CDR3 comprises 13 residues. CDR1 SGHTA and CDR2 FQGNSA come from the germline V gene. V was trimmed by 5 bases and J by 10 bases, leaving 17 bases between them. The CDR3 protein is CASSTGSSSSAFF. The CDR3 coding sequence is TGTGCCAGCAGCACGGGCAGTAGCTCGTCAGCTTTCTTT.

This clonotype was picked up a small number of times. CDR3 in amino acids: CATTRDTQSGANVLTF. The CDR3 DNA reads as TGTGCCACGACCCGGGACACCCAGTCTGGGGCCAACGTCCTGACTTTC. The chain uses TRBV10-3 and TRBJ2-6, with a possible D match to TRBD1 (6 bases). Looked up from germline, CDR1 is ENHRY and CDR2 is SYGVKD. V was shortened by 10 bases and J by 1 base, with 17 bases between the two germline ends. The CDR3 has 16 residues.

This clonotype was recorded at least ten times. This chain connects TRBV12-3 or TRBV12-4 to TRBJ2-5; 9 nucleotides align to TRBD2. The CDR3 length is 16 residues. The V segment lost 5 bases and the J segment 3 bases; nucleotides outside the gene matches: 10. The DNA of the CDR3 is TGTGCCAGCAGTCCTCGGCTTTTAGCGGGGGAAGAGACCCAGTACTTC. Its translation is CASSPRLLAGEETQYF.

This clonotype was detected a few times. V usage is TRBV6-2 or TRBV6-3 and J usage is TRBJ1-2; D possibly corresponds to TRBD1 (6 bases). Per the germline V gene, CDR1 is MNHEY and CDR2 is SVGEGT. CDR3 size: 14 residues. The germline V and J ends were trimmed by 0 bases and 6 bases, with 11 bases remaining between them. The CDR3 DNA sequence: TGTGCCAGCAGTTACTCGGGGGGGCGGGATGGCTACACCTTC. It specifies CASSYSGGRDGYTF.

The CDR3 spells CAISGGQGSAYEQYF. The CDR3 DNA sequence: TGTGCCATCAGTGGGGGACAGGGTAGTGCCTACGAGCAGTACTTC. The rearrangement joins TRBV10-3 to TRBJ2-7; TRBD1 agrees at 9 bases. V lost 4 bases to trimming and J lost 2 bases; unmatched junction nucleotides: 6. The CDR3 covers 15 residues. CDR1 and CDR2 (germline): ENHRY, SYGVKD.

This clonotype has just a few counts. The CDR3 region has the DNA TGTGCCAGCTCCAGTCGAAACACCATATATTTT. Its protein product is CASSSRNTIYF. The J gene is TRBJ1-3, the V gene TRBV12-3 or TRBV12-4; D call uncertain. The CDR3 runs 11 residues. Trimming cost V 8 bases and J 5 bases, with 7 bases left between them.

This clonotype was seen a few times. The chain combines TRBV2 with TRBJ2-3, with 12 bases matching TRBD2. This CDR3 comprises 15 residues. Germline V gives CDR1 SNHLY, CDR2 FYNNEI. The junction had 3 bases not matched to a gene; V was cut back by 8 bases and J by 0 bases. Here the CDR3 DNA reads TGTGCCAGCCGTGGGACTAGCGGGAGCACAGATACGCAGTATTTT. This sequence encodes CASRGTSGSTDTQYF.

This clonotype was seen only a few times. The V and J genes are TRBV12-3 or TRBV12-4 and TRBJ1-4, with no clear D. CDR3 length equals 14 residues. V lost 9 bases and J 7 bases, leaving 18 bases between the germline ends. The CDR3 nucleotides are TGTGCCAGTATGGACTTCGGACCGGGTGAAAAACTGTTTTTT. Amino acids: CASMDFGPGEKLFF.

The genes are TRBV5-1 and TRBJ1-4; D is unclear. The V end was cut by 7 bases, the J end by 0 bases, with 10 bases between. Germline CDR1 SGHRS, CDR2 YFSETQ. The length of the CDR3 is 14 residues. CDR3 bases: TGCGCCAGCCGCCCACAGCCAACTAATGAAAAACTGTTTTTT. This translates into CASRPQPTNEKLFF.

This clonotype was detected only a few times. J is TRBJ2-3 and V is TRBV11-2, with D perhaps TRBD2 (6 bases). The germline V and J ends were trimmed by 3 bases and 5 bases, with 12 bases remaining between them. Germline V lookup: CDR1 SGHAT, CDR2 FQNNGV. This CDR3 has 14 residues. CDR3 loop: CASSFLISGDTQYF. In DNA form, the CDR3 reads TGTGCCAGCAGCTTTTTGATTAGCGGAGATACGCAGTATTTT.

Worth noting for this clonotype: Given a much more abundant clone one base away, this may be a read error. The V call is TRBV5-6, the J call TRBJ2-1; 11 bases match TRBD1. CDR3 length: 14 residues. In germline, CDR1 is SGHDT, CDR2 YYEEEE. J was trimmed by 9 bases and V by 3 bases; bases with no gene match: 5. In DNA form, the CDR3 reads TGTGCCAGCAGCTACGGACAGGGGGCAATTGAGCAGTTCTTC. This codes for CASSYGQGAIEQFF.

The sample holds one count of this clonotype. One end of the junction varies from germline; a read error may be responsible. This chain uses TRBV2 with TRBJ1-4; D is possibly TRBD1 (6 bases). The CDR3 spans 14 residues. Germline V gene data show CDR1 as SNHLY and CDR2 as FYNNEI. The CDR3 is CASNLGQPNEKLVF. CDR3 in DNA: TGCGCCAGCAATTTAGGACAGCCTAATGAAAAACTGGTTTTT.

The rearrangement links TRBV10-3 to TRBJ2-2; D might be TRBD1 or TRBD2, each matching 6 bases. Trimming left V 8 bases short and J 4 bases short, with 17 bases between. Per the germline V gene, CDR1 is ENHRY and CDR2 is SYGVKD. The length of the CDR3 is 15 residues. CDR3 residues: CAIGGADGGTGELFF. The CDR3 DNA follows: TGTGCCATCGGGGGCGCGGACGGGGGCACCGGGGAGCTGTTTTTT.